The 2 T cell receptor beta chains reported below all come from one sample, sequenced in a study of cytomegalovirus exposure and HLA in healthy donors (TCRdb year 2017). Libraries came from the immunoSEQ multiplex PCR assay. For the multiplex PCR, a mixture combining 60 forward primers for TCR Vbeta segments and 13 reverse primers for TCR Jbeta segments was used. Sourced from immuneACCESS, this table was stored by TCRdb with only in-frame sequences that have V and J called. A share of the clones is absent; for the studies checked, an unresolved V gene accounts for under half, and the remainder has no known explanation. A total of 55,000 or so clones appear in this sample, roughly 82% of them only once. The ten top clones hold 1.5% to 2% of the sample. The sample taken for sequencing was PBMCs. Receptors were obtained from a man aged 25-45 years in good health and CMV-seronegative.

The chain links TRBV19 to TRBJ1-1; tentative D call: TRBD1 (5 bases). Germline V gives CDR1 LNHDA, CDR2 SQIVND (reference sequence). V lost 3 bases, J lost 3 bases, and 11 bases lay in between. The length of the CDR3 is 14 residues. DNA of the CDR3: TGTGCCAGTAGTATCATGCAGGGCTACACTGAAGCTTTCTTT. It specifies CASSIMQGYTEAFF. The variable domain in full, completed from reference TRBV19 and TRBJ1-1, reads DGGITQSPKYLFRKEGQNVTLSCEQNLNHDAMYWYRQDPGQGLRLIYYSQIVNDFQKGDIAEGYSVSREKKESFPLTVTSAQKNPTAFYLCASSIMQGYTEAFFGQGTRLTVV.

This chain joins TRBV4-3 and TRBJ1-2; TRBD1 agrees at 11 bases. With 1 base clipped from V and 3 bases from J, the junction kept 1 base outside the gene matches. This CDR3 contains 15 residues. Looked up from germline, CDR1 is LGHNA and CDR2 is YSLEER. The CDR3 bases are TGCGCCAGCAGCCAAGGGACAGGGGGCTACTATGGCTACACCTTC. Translation: CASSQGTGGYYGYTF.